Included here is one TCR beta chain sequence, with context. Its target is unknown. Per the germline V gene, CDR1 is LGHNA and CDR2 is YSLEER. This CDR3 comprises 16 residues. The V end lost 0 bases, the J end lost 7 bases, and 16 bases lay between the germline ends. The sample is drawn from a study of T-cell memory formation after mild COVID-19. TCRdb redid the calling of the 5' RACE reads with MiXCR, one entry per CDR3 protein. In the table there are fewer than 550,000 distinct CDR3 sequences, 20% of which are singletons. Study-level results: Contracting clones, day 15 to 85, had balanced CD4/CD8, and later expanders favored CD4+.

Sequenced sample: PBMCs or a T cell subset sorted from them (not recorded which). This clonotype was sampled from an adult woman who had mild COVID-19 (a few samples of this study predate the infection). Cell type and time point are not known. This chain joins TRBV4-3 and TRBJ2-1, with D possibly being TRBD2 (5 bases). CDR3 sequence: CASSQDRAWRANEQFF. The CDR3 DNA reads TGCGCCAGCAGCCAAGACCGGGCATGGCGGGCAAATGAGCAGTTCTTC.